This T cell receptor beta chain was documented in a study of sequential checkpoint blockade in melanoma. Here immunoSEQ multiplex PCR was the method, and the copy in TCRdb shows in-frame clones only, minus some. Of under 9,500 clones detected, 57% appear once; the ten largest clones hold more than 35%. This clone was seen a handful of times. The treatment here: randomized to nivolumab then ipilimumab (arm A) or the reverse (arm B). The V segment lost 3 bases and the J segment 4 bases; nucleotides outside the gene matches: 2. CDR3 length: 13 amino acids. Germline V gene sequence: CDR1 LNHDA, CDR2 SQIVND (reference sequence).

The clonotype originates from a human donor with melanoma. The V and J genes are TRBV19 and TRBJ1-2, with 7 bases aligning to TRBD1. Sample: CD8+ T cells sorted from blood (inferred from file names), taken from a patient given nivolumab and ipilimumab in sequence. The CDR3 sequence: CASSMHRGYGYTF. In DNA, the CDR3 is TGTGCCAGTAGTATGCACAGGGGCTATGGCTACACCTTC.